The next 22 T cell receptor beta chains were all read from a single sample in a study of blood T cell repertoires in COVID-19. Data came from immunoSEQ multiplex PCR; TCRdb stores just in-frame clones and leaves some out. The repertoire holds around 200,000 clones, with around four fifths as singletons. Sequencing used peripheral blood. The receptors stem from a woman aged 70-85 years with COVID-19, enrolled during active disease.

This sequence joins TRBV30 and TRBJ1-1, with D perhaps TRBD1 (5 bases). This CDR3 spans 15 amino acids. Germline V CDR1 and CDR2: GTSNPN, SVGIG (reference sequence). V gave up 1 base and J gave up 1 base, with 13 bases separating them. The CDR3 DNA follows: TGTGCCTGGAGTGAATCCGGGACTCAGAACACTGAAGCTTTCTTT. Protein product: CAWSESGTQNTEAFF.

The rearrangement uses TRBV27 and TRBJ2-7; 13 bases agree with TRBD2. Trimming took 5 bases from V and 5 from J; bases not matched to a gene: 9. From germline, CDR1 is MNHEY and CDR2 SMNVEV (reference sequence). The CDR3 is 16 amino acids. CDR3 DNA sequence: TGTGCCAGCAGTCCTCGACTAGCGGGAGGATTAAACGAGCAGTACTTC. Translated: CASSPRLAGGLNEQYF.

The chain recombines TRBV6-5 with TRBJ1-1, with D possibly TRBD1 on 6 matching bases. Trimming removed 6 bases at V and 4 bases at J, with 18 bases between. Looked up from germline, CDR1 is MNHEY and CDR2 is SVGAGI. The CDR3 is made up of 15 amino acids. CDR3 nucleotide sequence: TGTGCCAGCAGGGATTCAGGGGCAAGGTCCACTGAAGCTTTCTTT. The encoded protein is CASRDSGARSTEAFF.

The V gene is TRBV6-5, the J gene TRBJ2-3, with D perhaps matching TRBD2 (5 bases). CDR3 size: 15 residues. Trimming shortened V by 4 bases and J by 5 bases, and 16 bases separated the two germline ends. Germline CDR1 and CDR2: MNHEY and SVGAGI. CDR3 in amino acids: CASSFAGLGLDTQYF. CDR3 DNA: TGTGCCAGCAGTTTCGCGGGCCTCGGCCTAGATACGCAGTATTTT.

CDR3 in amino acids: CASSWTEAQYYGYTF. CDR3 coding DNA: TGTGCCAGTAGTTGGACAGAAGCTCAGTACTATGGCTACACCTTC. This chain uses TRBV19 with TRBJ1-2; D may be TRBD1 (6 bases). The CDR3 spans 15 residues. The V gene lost 5 bases and the J gene lost 3 bases, with 16 bases spanning the gap. The germline V gene has CDR1 LNHDA and CDR2 SQIVND (reference sequence).

J is TRBJ2-3 and V is TRBV3-1 (or the pseudogene TRBV3-2); TRBD2 aligns across 10 bases. The germline gives CDR1 LGHDT, CDR2 YNNKEL (reference sequence). V was pared by 1 base and J by 4 bases, with 2 bases of the junction left unmatched. This CDR3 region has 15 residues. CDR3 region: CASSQATSGADTQYF. CDR3 in DNA: TGTGCCAGCAGCCAAGCTACTAGCGGGGCAGATACGCAGTATTTT.

This clone has a handful of counts. This chain joins TRBV6-6 and TRBJ1-4; maybe TRBD1 (6 bases). The ends were cut back, 0 bases at V and 8 bases at J, with 10 bases in the middle. The CDR3 sequence is 14 residues long. Germline-derived CDR1 and CDR2 are MNHNY and SVGAGI (reference sequence). The CDR3 region is CASSYSKRGEKLFF. CDR3 coding DNA: TGTGCCAGCAGTTACTCGAAAAGGGGGGAAAAACTGTTTTTT.

The V call is TRBV5-1, the J call TRBJ1-2; D ambiguous. The CDR3 has 15 amino acids. Germline lookup yields CDR1 SGHRS and CDR2 YFSETQ. The ends were cut back, 2 bases at V and 3 bases at J, with 14 bases in the middle. CDR3 nucleotide sequence: TGCGCCAGCAGCTTAGCCTCCACCCTCTACTATGGCTACACCTTC. Residues: CASSLASTLYYGYTF.

This chain connects TRBV20-1 to TRBJ1-3; the D gene is possibly TRBD1 (5 bases). The length of the CDR3 is 15 residues. Trimming cost V 3 bases and J 4 bases, with 16 bases left between them. Germline CDR1 DFQATT, CDR2 SNEGSKA (reference sequence). The DNA of the CDR3 is TGCAGTGCTAGTCAGGGCCATCCAGCCGGAAACACCATATATTTT. This encodes CSASQGHPAGNTIYF.

V and J are TRBV6-5 and TRBJ2-3, with 8 bases lining up with TRBD1. The trim removed 2 bases at V and 3 bases at J, leaving 4 bases unmatched. The CDR3 runs 15 residues. CDR1 and CDR2 from the germline V gene are MNHEY and SVGAGI. The CDR3, as DNA: TGTGCCAGCAGTTACCGGACAGGGATGACAGATACGCAGTATTTT. Translating gives CASSYRTGMTDTQYF.

The chain has TRBV19 and TRBJ2-7; D is perhaps TRBD1 (5 bases). In germline, CDR1 is LNHDA, CDR2 SQIVND (reference sequence). There are 15 residues in the CDR3. V lost 4 bases to trimming and J lost 0 bases, with 13 bases between them. In DNA form, the CDR3 reads TGTGCCAGTAGTACCGACAGACGAAGCTCCTACGAGCAGTACTTC. Translation: CASSTDRRSSYEQYF. The whole variable domain, remainder taken from reference TRBV19 and TRBJ2-7, is DGGITQSPKYLFRKEGQNVTLSCEQNLNHDAMYWYRQDPGQGLRLIYYSQIVNDFQKGDIAEGYSVSREKKESFPLTVTSAQKNPTAFYLCASSTDRRSSYEQYFGPGTRLTVT.

The chain recombines TRBV9 with TRBJ2-3, with a weak D call TRBD1 (6 bases). The germline V and J ends were trimmed by 0 bases and 5 bases, with 10 bases remaining between them. In germline, CDR1 is SGDLS, CDR2 YYNGEE. The CDR3 is made up of 14 amino acids. The CDR3 protein is CASSVVQGQDTQYF. CDR3 in DNA: TGTGCCAGCAGCGTAGTGCAGGGACAAGATACGCAGTATTTT.

This clone was counted only a few times. The rearrangement uses TRBV15 and TRBJ1-4; 10 positions match TRBD1. The CDR3 sequence is 16 residues long. CDR1 and CDR2 from the germline V gene are LNHNV and YYDKDF (reference sequence). Trimming at V came to 3 bases and at J to 6 bases, leaving 7 bases not matched to a gene. This CDR3 reads CATSRTGQGGDEKLFF. The DNA of the CDR3 is TGTGCCACCAGCAGGACCGGACAGGGGGGTGATGAAAAACTGTTTTTT. Combining the CDR3 with reference TRBV15 and TRBJ1-4 gives the whole variable domain DAMVIQNPRYQVTQFGKPVTLSCSQTLNHNVMYWYQQKSSQAPKLLFHYYDKDFNNEADTPDNFQSRRPNTSFCFLDIRSPGLGDTAMYLCATSRTGQGGDEKLFFGSGTQLSVL.

The rearrangement uses TRBV14 and TRBJ2-6; D not resolved. CDR3 length equals 16 residues. Germline V gene sequence: CDR1 SGHDN, CDR2 FVKESK. The V and J ends lost 1 base and 9 bases respectively, with 16 bases between them. CDR3 residues: CASSQAFSPGGNVLTF. CDR3 nucleotide sequence: TGTGCCAGCAGCCAAGCTTTCTCCCCCGGCGGCAACGTCCTGACTTTC.

J is TRBJ2-3 and V is TRBV2; tentatively, D is TRBD2 (6 bases). Germline V gene sequence: CDR1 SNHLY, CDR2 FYNNEI. The CDR3 has 14 residues. V was shortened by 5 bases and J by 6 bases, with 15 bases between the two germline ends. CDR3 nucleotide sequence: TGTGCCAGCAGTATATACGGGAGAGGTGATACGCAGTATTTT. Residues: CASSIYGRGDTQYF. The full variable domain, completed using reference TRBV2 and TRBJ2-3, is EPEVTQTPSHQVTQMGQEVILRCVPISNHLYFYWYRQILGQKVEFLVSFYNNEISEKSEIFDDQFSVERPDGSNFTLKIRSTKLEDSAMYFCASSIYGRGDTQYFGPGTRLTVL.

This chain uses TRBV18 with TRBJ2-1; D is uncertain. The V end was cut by 3 bases, the J end by 8 bases, with 8 bases between. This CDR3 region has 12 residues. Germline-derived CDR1 and CDR2 are KGHSH and LQKENI. CDR3 nucleotides: TGTGCCAGCTCACCCTCACGCGATGAGCAGTTCTTC. It encodes CASSPSRDEQFF.

V and J are TRBV23-1 and TRBJ1-4, with 8 bases that match TRBD1. TRBV23-1 is noted as an ORF with a role that remains uncertain. V lost 4 bases and J lost 8; bases outside the gene matches: 9. This CDR3 region has 15 residues. This CDR3 reads CASSRQGAKEEKLFF. The CDR3 bases are TGCGCCAGCAGTCGCCAGGGGGCGAAAGAGGAAAAACTGTTTTTT.

On this clone: The same CDR3 arises from other DNA sequences in this sample as well. This sequence joins TRBV28 and TRBJ2-7; 10 bases map to TRBD1. Germline CDR1 MDHEN, CDR2 SYDVKM. This CDR3 has 15 residues. Trimming took 3 bases from V and 2 from J; bases not matched to a gene: 4. CDR3 coding DNA: TGTGCCAGCAGTTTGGCAGGGACAGGGGCCTACGAGCAGTACTTC. Translating gives CASSLAGTGAYEQYF.

The chain has TRBV6-1 and TRBJ1-1; TRBD1 agrees at 8 bases. Germline trimming cut 2 bases from V and 6 bases from J; bases unmatched to any gene: 8. The germline V gene has CDR1 MNHNS and CDR2 SASEGT. The CDR3 has 15 residues. The CDR3 here is CASSETDRGYAEAFF. CDR3 bases: TGTGCCAGCAGTGAAACCGACAGGGGATACGCTGAAGCTTTCTTT.

The chain recombines TRBV7-8 with TRBJ2-2; D is unresolved. The germline V and J ends were trimmed by 3 bases and 2 bases, with 10 bases remaining between them. CDR1 is SGHVS and CDR2 is FQNEAQ in the germline V gene. The CDR3 is 15 residues long. The CDR3 is CASSLVRLNTGELFF. Here the CDR3 DNA reads TGTGCCAGCAGCTTGGTGCGGCTAAACACCGGGGAGCTGTTTTTT.

This clone has just a few counts. The chain's CDR3 is CAWRKTGTGYGYTF. CDR3 in DNA: TGTGCCTGGAGGAAAACCGGGACAGGTTATGGCTACACCTTC. This rearrangement joins TRBV30 to TRBJ1-2; TRBD1 aligns across 8 bases. The CDR3 consists of 14 residues. The ends lost 3 bases at V and 5 bases at J; junction bases unmatched: 8. Germline V gives CDR1 GTSNPN, CDR2 SVGIG (reference sequence).

This clone was seen once. The V gene is TRBV6-6, the J gene TRBJ2-2; 8 bases fit TRBD2. V shed 5 bases, J shed 8 bases, and the junction held 13 bases outside the gene matches. The CDR3 consists of 16 residues. Per the germline V gene, CDR1 is MNHNY and CDR2 is SVGAGI (reference sequence). CDR3 protein: CASSLRAGARRGELFF. The CDR3 nucleotides read TGTGCCAGCAGTCTCCGAGCGGGAGCACGGAGAGGGGAGCTGTTTTTT.